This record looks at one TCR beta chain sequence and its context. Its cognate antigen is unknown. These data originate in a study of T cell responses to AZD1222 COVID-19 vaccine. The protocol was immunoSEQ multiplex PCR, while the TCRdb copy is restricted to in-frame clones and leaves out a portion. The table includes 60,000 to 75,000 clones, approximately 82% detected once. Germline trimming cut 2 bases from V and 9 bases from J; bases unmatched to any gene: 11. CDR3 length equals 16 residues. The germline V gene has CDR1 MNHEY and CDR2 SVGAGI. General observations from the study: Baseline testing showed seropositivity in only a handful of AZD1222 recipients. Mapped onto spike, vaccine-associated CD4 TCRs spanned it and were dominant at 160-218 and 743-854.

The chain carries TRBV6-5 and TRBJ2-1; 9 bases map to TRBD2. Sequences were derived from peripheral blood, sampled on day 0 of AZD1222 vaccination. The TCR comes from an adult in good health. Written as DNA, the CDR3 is TGTGCCAGCAGTTACGGTGCTAGCGGGATCTCGGGTGAGCAGTTCTTC. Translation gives CASSYGASGISGEQFF.